The rows below give T cell receptor beta chains drawn from one sample of a study of radiation and T cells in renal cell carcinoma. Sequencing was performed with immunoSEQ multiplex PCR; in TCRdb, only in-frame clones are kept and a portion is missing. Counted here are some 100,000 clones, approximately 80% occurring once; the ten biggest clones make up 5% to 8%. Sequences were derived from blood, sampled from a patient whose treatment included radiotherapy and nephrectomy. The receptors were gathered from a man aged 60 to 69 with renal cell carcinoma. Both conserved end residues are part of each CDR3. Each record gives: clone size, V gene, D gene, J gene, CDR3 DNA, CDR3 protein. D genes are given only for firm matches. Size values are once, few and many counts, or a class for expanded clones, and some rows have none.

size: -
V: TRBV7-6
D: -
J: TRBJ1-3
DNA: TGTGCCAGCGGTTCCGAATCTGGAAACACCATATATTTT
CDR3: CASGSESGNTIYF

size: once
V: TRBV19
D: -
J: TRBJ2-7
DNA: TGTGCCAGTAGTATCGAGGCGGAGCAGTACTTC
CDR3: CASSIEAEQYF

size: -
V: TRBV5-1
D: TRBD2
J: TRBJ2-7
DNA: TGCGCCAGCAGCTTGGGACTAGCGGGAGAAGGCTACTCCTACGAGCAGTACTTC
CDR3: CASSLGLAGEGYSYEQYF

size: -
V: TRBV7-9
D: -
J: TRBJ1-1
DNA: TGTGCCAGCAGCCAACCCGAGACACCCACTGAAGCTTTCTTT
CDR3: CASSQPETPTEAFF

size: -
V: TRBV20-1
D: -
J: TRBJ2-1
DNA: TGCAGTGCTGTTGCCCAAAATGAGCAGTTCTTC
CDR3: CSAVAQNEQFF

size: few
V: TRBV18
D: -
J: TRBJ2-5
DNA: TGTGCCAGCTCGAACGAGCTTAAAGAGACCCAGTACTTC
CDR3: CASSNELKETQYF

size: few
V: TRBV6-1
D: -
J: TRBJ1-5
DNA: TGTGCCAGCGAAAGGCAGGGTCGCAATCAGCCCCAGCATTTT
CDR3: CASERQGRNQPQHF

size: -
V: TRBV5-4
D: TRBD2
J: TRBJ2-7
DNA: TGTGCCAGCAGCTTAAAAGCGGGGATAATCGGGGAGCAGTACTTC
CDR3: CASSLKAGIIGEQYF

size: -
V: TRBV29-1
D: TRBD1
J: TRBJ2-2
DNA: TGCAGCGTTCCACAGGGGCCTACGAACACCGGGGAGCTGTTTTTT
CDR3: CSVPQGPTNTGELFF

size: -
V: TRBV6-5
D: TRBD1
J: TRBJ2-1
DNA: TGTGCCAGCAGTTACTACCAGGGGGCGGATGAGCAGTTCTTC
CDR3: CASSYYQGADEQFF

size: -
V: TRBV7-6
D: TRBD2
J: TRBJ2-7
DNA: TGTGCCAGCAGCCCGCTAGCGGGAGGGTCCTACGAGCAGTACTTC
CDR3: CASSPLAGGSYEQYF

size: few
V: TRBV5-1
D: -
J: TRBJ1-4
DNA: TGCGCCAGCAGCTTGGCCCGGGACCCCTCTACAGGAAAACTGTTTTTT
CDR3: CASSLARDPSTGKLFF

size: -
V: TRBV21-1
D: -
J: TRBJ2-5
DNA: TGTGCCAGCAGCCAGGAGGGACTAGCGGGAGGGCCGGGAGAGACCCAGTACTTC
CDR3: CASSQEGLAGGPGETQYF